One sample yielded the 30 T cell receptor beta chains listed below, sequenced in a study of a mutant IDH1 vaccine in newly diagnosed glioma listed by TCRdb under 2021. The sample's time point label, in plain terms: week 5, during vaccination. Each vaccine dose was 300 ug of a 20-mer mutant IDH1 peptide in Montanide, given subcutaneously with topical imiquimod. What these receptors recognize is not known. The library was prepared using the immunoSEQ multiplex PCR assay. TCRdb stores this immuneACCESS table with in-frame sequences only. Part of the clones is absent; in the studies checked, under half of the shortfall reflects unresolved V genes, and no reason is known for the rest. A total of 30,000 to 40,000 clones appear in this sample, roughly 83% of them only once. The ten top clones hold about 24% of the sample. Material: PBMCs, obtained from a glioma patient whose treatment included an IDH1 peptide vaccine. The source of these receptors is a man aged 25-45 years with glioma.

This chain joins TRBV7-8 and TRBJ2-2; possibly TRBD2 for D (6 bases). The CDR3 is made up of 16 amino acids. Trimming removed 5 bases at V and 5 bases at J, with 18 bases between. The germline CDR1 and CDR2 sequences are SGHVS and FQNEAQ. In DNA form, the CDR3 reads TGTGCCAGCAGCCCCCGGTCTAGGGGAGGAACCGGGGAGCTGTTTTTT. Protein product: CASSPRSRGGTGELFF.

In nucleotides, the CDR3 is TGTGCCAGCAGTTTGCCCGGAATGAACACCGGGGAGCTGTTTTTT. Protein product: CASSLPGMNTGELFF. The J gene is TRBJ2-2, the V gene TRBV6-6; D is undetermined. V was clipped by 4 bases and J by 1 base, with 10 bases between them. In germline, CDR1 is MNHNY, CDR2 SVGAGI (reference sequence). The CDR3 is made up of 15 amino acids.

The J gene is TRBJ1-2, the V gene TRBV9; 10 nucleotides agree with TRBD1. Trimming cost V 4 bases and J 3 bases; bases outside gene matches: 9. CDR1 is SGDLS and CDR2 is YYNGEE in the germline V gene. This CDR3 contains 16 residues. The CDR3, as DNA: TGTGCCAGCAGCTTGACAGGGGGCAATAGGGACTATGGCTACACCTTC. Its translation: CASSLTGGNRDYGYTF.

The rearrangement links TRBV30 to TRBJ2-1; tentative D call: TRBD1 (5 bases). V gave up 1 base and J gave up 5 bases, with 12 bases separating them. From germline, CDR1 is GTSNPN and CDR2 SVGIG (reference sequence). The CDR3 has 14 amino acids. The CDR3: CAWSEGVANNEQFF. DNA for the CDR3: TGTGCCTGGAGTGAAGGGGTTGCAAACAATGAGCAGTTCTTC.

The gene calls are TRBV14 and TRBJ1-1, with D unresolved. V shed 4 bases and J shed 5 bases, with 11 bases lying between them. CDR3 length: 13 residues. Germline V CDR1 and CDR2: SGHDN, FVKESK. CDR3 in DNA: TGTGCCAGCAGCCGGAACAGAGATACTGAAGCTTTCTTT. It encodes CASSRNRDTEAFF.

This rearrangement joins TRBV28 to TRBJ2-7; 11 bases agree with TRBD1. Germline lookup yields CDR1 MDHEN and CDR2 SYDVKM. Unmatched junction bases numbered 8, after V lost 7 bases and J lost 3 bases. This CDR3 region has 15 residues. CDR3 in amino acids: CASNPWTGGIYEQYF. The CDR3, as DNA: TGTGCCAGCAACCCTTGGACAGGGGGCATCTACGAGCAGTACTTC.

The chain has TRBV6-1 and TRBJ2-7; 7 bases map to TRBD1. The CDR3 sequence is 15 residues long. Germline V gene data show CDR1 as MNHNS and CDR2 as SASEGT. V gave up 3 bases and J gave up 5 bases; unmatched junction bases: 10. CDR3: CASSDNGQVINEQYF. The CDR3 DNA reads as TGTGCCAGCAGTGATAATGGACAGGTGATTAACGAGCAGTACTTC.

V gene TRBV7-2 combines with J gene TRBJ2-6, with 12 bases identical to TRBD1. The V gene's germline CDR1 is SGHTA and CDR2 FQGNSA. Unmatched junction bases numbered 10, after V lost 9 bases and J lost 4 bases. The CDR3 is 17 amino acids. In DNA, the CDR3 is TGTGCCAGTAGACCGGGACAGGGGGCGCAGGGGGCCAACGTCCTGACTTTC. Protein sequence: CASRPGQGAQGANVLTF.

This chain's CDR3 is CASSSRLAGVYEQYF. The CDR3 DNA is TGTGCCAGTAGTTCCAGACTAGCGGGTGTCTACGAGCAGTACTTC. This rearrangement joins TRBV19 to TRBJ2-7; 10 bases match TRBD2. V lost 5 bases, J lost 3 bases, and 7 bases stayed unmatched. The CDR3 has 15 residues. Germline assignment: CDR1 LNHDA and CDR2 SQIVND (reference sequence). The complete variable domain, with remaining parts taken from reference TRBV19 and TRBJ2-7, reads DGGITQSPKYLFRKEGQNVTLSCEQNLNHDAMYWYRQDPGQGLRLIYYSQIVNDFQKGDIAEGYSVSREKKESFPLTVTSAQKNPTAFYLCASSSRLAGVYEQYFGPGTRLTVT.

V is TRBV20-1 and J is TRBJ2-7, with D perhaps given as TRBD1 or TRBD2 (5 bases each). Trimming took 5 bases from V and 5 from J, leaving 10 bases between them. The CDR3 loop spans 11 amino acids. Germline CDR1 DFQATT, CDR2 SNEGSKA (reference sequence). CDR3: CSAGGRDEQYF. The CDR3 nucleotides read TGCAGTGCTGGGGGTCGCGACGAGCAGTACTTC.

This clone was observed once. DNA of the CDR3: TGTGCCAGCAATCGACAGGGGTTCGCAGATACGCAGTATTTT. Translation gives CASNRQGFADTQYF. The V call is TRBV6-5, the J call TRBJ2-3; TRBD1 aligns across 8 bases. This CDR3 contains 14 residues. V lost 7 bases and J lost 4; bases outside the gene matches: 7. Germline loops: CDR1 MNHEY, CDR2 SVGAGI.

J is TRBJ2-3 and V is TRBV30; the D gene is possibly TRBD1 (6 bases). The CDR3 runs to 15 residues. The V end was cut by 0 bases, the J end by 0 bases, with 10 bases between. Looked up from germline, CDR1 is GTSNPN and CDR2 is SVGIG (reference sequence). Here the CDR3 reads CAWSVTGLSTDTQYF. The CDR3 coding sequence is TGTGCCTGGAGTGTAACAGGGCTAAGCACAGATACGCAGTATTTT.

The chain uses TRBV5-4 and TRBJ2-7; TRBD1 matches at 7 bases. This CDR3 has 15 amino acids. The V gene's germline CDR1 is SGHNT and CDR2 YYREEE (reference sequence). Trimming cost V 3 bases and J 6 bases; bases outside gene matches: 12. The CDR3 region is CASSSRQGELSEQYF. Written as DNA, the CDR3 is TGTGCCAGCAGCTCGCGACAGGGCGAGTTGAGCGAGCAGTACTTC.

The CDR3 nucleotides are TGTGCCAGCAGTAGGGGCGACACTGAAGCTTTCTTT. Translating gives CASSRGDTEAFF. The V gene is TRBV27, the J gene TRBJ1-1; TRBD1 might be the D (5 bases). Trimming removed 5 bases at V and 3 bases at J, with 7 bases between. CDR1 and CDR2 from the germline V gene are MNHEY and SMNVEV (reference sequence). This CDR3 spans 12 amino acids.

There are a few counts of this clone. The chain is built from TRBV10-3 and TRBJ2-7, with 9 nucleotides matching TRBD1. The CDR3 consists of 15 residues. Germline trimming cut 3 bases from V and 4 bases from J; bases unmatched to any gene: 7. Per germline, CDR1 ENHRY and CDR2 SYGVKD. The CDR3 DNA is TGTGCCATCAGTGATAACCGGGACAGGGCGTACGAGCAGTACTTC. This codes for CAISDNRDRAYEQYF.

V and J are TRBV5-4 and TRBJ2-6; D uncertain. The length of the CDR3 is 16 residues. With 2 bases removed from V and 0 bases from J, the gap between germline ends came to 9 bases. Per germline, CDR1 SGHNT and CDR2 YYREEE (reference sequence). Here the CDR3 reads CASSFRTASGANVLTF. The CDR3 nucleotides read TGTGCCAGCAGCTTTCGGACGGCCTCTGGGGCCAACGTCCTGACTTTC.

This chain joins TRBV29-1 and TRBJ2-3; 8 bases are shared with TRBD2. Trimming at V came to 7 bases and at J to 1 base, leaving 4 bases not matched to a gene. The CDR3 totals 13 residues. The germline gives CDR1 SQVTM, CDR2 ANQGSEA. The DNA for the CDR3 is TGCAGCGAGGAGACTAGCGGCACAGATACGCAGTATTTT. Amino acids: CSEETSGTDTQYF.

The chain couples TRBV5-6 to TRBJ1-2; D remains unclear. Germline CDR1 and CDR2: SGHDT and YYEEEE. This CDR3 region has 15 residues. V lost 0 bases, J lost 7 bases, and 16 bases lay in between. The CDR3 DNA follows: TGTGCCAGCAGCTTGGCCAACGGATCCCCTTTTGGCTACACCTTC. Amino acids: CASSLANGSPFGYTF.

The chain employs TRBV4-1 and TRBJ2-1; TRBD2 matches 12 bases. J was trimmed by 15 bases and V by 4 bases; bases with no gene match: 13. Looked up from germline, CDR1 is MGHRA and CDR2 is YSYEKL. CDR3 length: 15 amino acids. Here the CDR3 DNA reads TGCGCCAGCAGCCCCTCTAACCGACTAGCGGGGGAACTGTTCTTC. Its protein product is CASSPSNRLAGELFF.

The J gene is TRBJ1-2, the V gene TRBV27; 7 bases map to TRBD1. The trim removed 5 bases at V and 5 bases at J, leaving 5 bases unmatched. The V gene's germline CDR1 is MNHEY and CDR2 SMNVEV (reference sequence). The CDR3 length is 13 residues. CDR3 coding DNA: TGTGCCAGCAGTGGTACAGGGGTGTATGGCTACACCTTC. This sequence encodes CASSGTGVYGYTF.

The chain uses TRBV5-5 and TRBJ2-3; TRBD1 agrees at 8 bases. V lost 6 bases to trimming and J lost 0 bases; unmatched junction nucleotides: 3. The CDR3 extends over 14 amino acids. Germline V gene sequence: CDR1 SGHKS, CDR2 YYEKEE (reference sequence). The CDR3 nucleotides are TGTGCCAGCAAGGACAGGGTTAGCACAGATACGCAGTATTTT. It is translated as CASKDRVSTDTQYF.

The chain uses TRBV7-8 and TRBJ1-5, with D possibly being TRBD1 (6 bases). The CDR3 has 20 amino acids. The V end was cut by 5 bases, the J end by 9 bases, with 35 bases between. Germline V gives CDR1 SGHVS, CDR2 FQNEAQ. The CDR3: CASSPPRRITDSIAIMPQHF. CDR3 DNA sequence: TGTGCCAGCAGCCCACCAAGGCGTATTACGGACAGTATAGCAATCATGCCCCAGCATTTT. The full variable domain, rest sourced from reference TRBV7-8 and TRBJ1-5, is GAGVSQSPRYKVAKRGQDVALRCDPISGHVSLFWYQQALGQGPEFLTYFQNEAQLDKSGLPSDRFFAERPEGSVSTLKIQRTQQEDSAVYLCASSPPRRITDSIAIMPQHFGDGTRLSIL.

The chain joins TRBV9 to TRBJ2-3; 9 bases match TRBD1. This CDR3 comprises 16 residues. The V and J ends lost 1 base and 1 base, in that order; junction bases with no gene match: 4. Germline V lookup: CDR1 SGDLS, CDR2 YYNGEE. In nucleotides, the CDR3 is TGTGCCAGCAGCGTACTACGGACAGGGGGCACAGATACGCAGTATTTT. Its protein product is CASSVLRTGGTDTQYF.

The rearrangement joins TRBV27 to TRBJ1-2, with a tentative D call TRBD1 (6 bases). Germline V gives CDR1 MNHEY, CDR2 SMNVEV (reference sequence). V was clipped by 2 bases and J by 8 bases, with 12 bases between them. The CDR3 is 13 residues long. The CDR3 reads CASSLGGAKGYTF. The CDR3 DNA is TGTGCCAGCAGTTTAGGGGGGGCTAAGGGCTACACCTTC.

The V call is TRBV15, the J call TRBJ1-2; D remains ambiguous. V dropped 1 base and J dropped 7 bases, with 7 bases sitting between them. Germline V gives CDR1 LNHNV, CDR2 YYDKDF (reference sequence). This CDR3 has 12 residues. The CDR3 DNA reads TGTGCCACCAGCAGAGGTGGGGTTGGCTACACCTTC. Amino acids: CATSRGGVGYTF.

The rearrangement uses TRBV6-5 and TRBJ1-2; possibly TRBD1 for D (5 bases). Looked up from germline, CDR1 is MNHEY and CDR2 is SVGAGI. The CDR3 extends over 12 amino acids. Trimming left V 0 bases short and J 7 bases short, with 6 bases between. The CDR3 coding sequence is TGTGCCAGCAGTTACTCGGGGGGTGGCTACACCTTC. It codes for CASSYSGGGYTF.

The chain links TRBV2 to TRBJ1-5, with 7 bases matching TRBD1. The CDR3 runs to 15 residues. The germline CDR1 and CDR2 sequences are SNHLY and FYNNEI. Trimming cost V 6 bases and J 1 base; bases outside gene matches: 6. In DNA form, the CDR3 reads TGTGCCAGCAGCCCCGGACAGGCGAGCAATCAGCCCCAGCATTTT. Its protein is CASSPGQASNQPQHF.

The rearrangement uses TRBV9 and TRBJ2-2; 8 bases line up with TRBD2. V lost 5 bases and J lost 9; bases outside the gene matches: 9. CDR3 length: 14 residues. The germline CDR1 and CDR2 sequences are SGDLS and YYNGEE. The CDR3 DNA reads as TGTGCCAGCAGTTCTACTAGCGGTTTTAGGGAGCTGTTTTTT. Its translation: CASSSTSGFRELFF.

The chain couples TRBV11-1 to TRBJ2-5; D remains unclear. CDR3 length: 14 amino acids. Between the trimmed V and J ends, which lost 2 bases and 0 bases, there was a span of 7 bases. Germline V CDR1 and CDR2: SGHAT, FQDESV (reference sequence). In DNA, the CDR3 is TGTGCCAGCAGCTTATTAAGGGACCAAGAGACCCAGTACTTC. Its protein product is CASSLLRDQETQYF.

This clone was detected only a few times. The rearrangement uses TRBV7-9 and TRBJ2-7; 9 nucleotides match TRBD2. The germline V gene encodes CDR1 SEHNR and CDR2 FQNEAQ (reference sequence). V trimming: 1 base; J trimming: 3 bases; junction bases outside the gene matches: 1. The length of the CDR3 is 14 residues. The CDR3 DNA is TGTGCCAGCAGCTTAGATAGCGGGGGCTACGAGCAGTACTTC. Translation: CASSLDSGGYEQYF.